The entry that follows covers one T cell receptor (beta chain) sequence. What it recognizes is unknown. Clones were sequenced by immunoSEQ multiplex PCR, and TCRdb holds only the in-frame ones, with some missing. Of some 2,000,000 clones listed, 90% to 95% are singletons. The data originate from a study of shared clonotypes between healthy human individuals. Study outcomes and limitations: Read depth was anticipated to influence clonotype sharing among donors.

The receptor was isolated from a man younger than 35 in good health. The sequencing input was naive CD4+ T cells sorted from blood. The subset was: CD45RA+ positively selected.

CDR3 protein: CAWTGSIGAFF. The CDR3 DNA reads as TGTGCCTGGACAGGATCGATCGGAGCTTTCTTT. The chain recombines TRBV30 with TRBJ1-1; D is undetermined. V was shortened by 4 bases and J by 10 bases, with 13 bases between the two germline ends. The CDR3 is 11 residues long. Germline loops: CDR1 GTSNPN, CDR2 SVGIG (reference sequence).